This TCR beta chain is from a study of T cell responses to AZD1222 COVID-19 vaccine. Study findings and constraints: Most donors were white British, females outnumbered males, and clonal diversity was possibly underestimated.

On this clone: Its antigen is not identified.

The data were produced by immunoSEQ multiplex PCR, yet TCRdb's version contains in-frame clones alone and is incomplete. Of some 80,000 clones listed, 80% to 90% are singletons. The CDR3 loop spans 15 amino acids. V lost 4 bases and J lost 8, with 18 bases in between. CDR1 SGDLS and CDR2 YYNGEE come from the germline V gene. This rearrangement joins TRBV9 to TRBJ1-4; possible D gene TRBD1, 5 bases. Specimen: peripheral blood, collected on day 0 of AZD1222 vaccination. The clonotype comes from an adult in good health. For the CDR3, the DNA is TGTGCCAGCAGCCCTGAAAGCAGGGTTAGCGAAAAACTGTTTTTT. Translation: CASSPESRVSEKLFF.